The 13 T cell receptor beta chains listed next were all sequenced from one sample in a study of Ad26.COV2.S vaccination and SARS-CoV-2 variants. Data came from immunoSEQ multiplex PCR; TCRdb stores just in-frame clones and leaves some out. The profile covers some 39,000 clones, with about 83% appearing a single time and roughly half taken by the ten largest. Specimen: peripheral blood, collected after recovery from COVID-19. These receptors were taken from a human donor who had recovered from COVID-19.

The CDR3 nucleotides are TGTGCCAGCAGCGCAACGACAGGAGATGAGCAGTTCTTC. It encodes CASSATTGDEQFF. This chain joins TRBV9 and TRBJ2-1; TRBD1 is a possible D gene (6 bases). CDR1 is SGDLS, CDR2 YYNGEE, per germline. V was shortened by 3 bases and J by 8 bases, with 12 bases between the two germline ends. This CDR3 has 13 amino acids.

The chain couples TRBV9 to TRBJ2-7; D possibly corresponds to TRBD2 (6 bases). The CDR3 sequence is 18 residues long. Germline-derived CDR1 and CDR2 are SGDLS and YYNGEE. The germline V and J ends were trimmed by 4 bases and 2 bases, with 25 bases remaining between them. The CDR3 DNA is TGTGCCAGCAGCCCCCCCCCGGAGAGCGGGCACCTTCCCTACGAGCAGTACTTC. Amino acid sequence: CASSPPPESGHLPYEQYF.

The CDR3: CATTPQGGHQPQHF. The DNA of the CDR3 is TGCGCCACCACCCCTCAGGGGGGTCATCAGCCCCAGCATTTT. The chain has TRBV10-2 and TRBJ1-5; 7 bases fit TRBD1. CDR1 WSHSY and CDR2 SAAADI come from the germline V gene. Losses at the gene ends were 10 bases for V and 5 bases for J; bases not matched to a gene: 11. The CDR3 contains 14 residues.

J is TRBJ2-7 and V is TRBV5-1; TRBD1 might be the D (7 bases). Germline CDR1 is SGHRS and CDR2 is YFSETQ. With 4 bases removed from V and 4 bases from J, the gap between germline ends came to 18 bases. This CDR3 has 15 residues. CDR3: CASSGAGGTLYEQYF. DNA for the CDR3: TGCGCCAGCAGCGGAGCAGGGGGGACCTTGTACGAGCAGTACTTC.

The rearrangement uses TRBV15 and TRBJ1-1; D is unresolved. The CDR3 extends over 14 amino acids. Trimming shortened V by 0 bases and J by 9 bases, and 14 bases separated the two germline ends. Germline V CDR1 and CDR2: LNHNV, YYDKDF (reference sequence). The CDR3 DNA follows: TGTGCCACCAGCAGAGATCGGGCATCGCTTAAAGCTTTCTTT. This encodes CATSRDRASLKAFF.

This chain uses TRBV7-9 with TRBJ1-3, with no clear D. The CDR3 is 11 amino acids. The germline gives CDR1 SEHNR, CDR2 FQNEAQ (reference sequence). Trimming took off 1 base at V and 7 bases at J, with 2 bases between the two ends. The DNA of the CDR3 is TGTGCCAGCAGCTTAGGTAACACCATATATTTT. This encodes CASSLGNTIYF.

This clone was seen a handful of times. The CDR3 bases are TGTGCCAGCACCGAGACAGGGGTTAATTCACCCCTCCACTTT. This translates into CASTETGVNSPLHF. The J gene is TRBJ1-6, the V gene TRBV3-1 (or the pseudogene TRBV3-2), with 8 bases aligning to TRBD1. Germline V gives CDR1 LGHDT, CDR2 YNNKEL (reference sequence). V lost 7 bases and J lost 6; bases outside the gene matches: 5. The CDR3 sequence is 14 residues long.

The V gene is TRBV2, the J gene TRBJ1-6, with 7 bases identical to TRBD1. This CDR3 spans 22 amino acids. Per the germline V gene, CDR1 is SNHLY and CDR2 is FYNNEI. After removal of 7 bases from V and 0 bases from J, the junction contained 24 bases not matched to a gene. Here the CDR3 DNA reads TGTGCCAGCATGAAGGGGACAGCTACTACTTCCTTCTTTAGCTCCTATAATTCACCCCTCCACTTT. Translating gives CASMKGTATTSFFSSYNSPLHF. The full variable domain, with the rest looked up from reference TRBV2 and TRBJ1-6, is EPEVTQTPSHQVTQMGQEVILRCVPISNHLYFYWYRQILGQKVEFLVSFYNNEISEKSEIFDDQFSVERPDGSNFTLKIRSTKLEDSAMYFCASMKGTATTSFFSSYNSPLHFGNGTRLTVT.

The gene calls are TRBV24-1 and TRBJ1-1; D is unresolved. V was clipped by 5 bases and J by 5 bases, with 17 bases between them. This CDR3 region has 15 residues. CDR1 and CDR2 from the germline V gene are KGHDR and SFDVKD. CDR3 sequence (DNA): TGTGCCACCAGTGGCAGGAAAGGGCCTAGGACTGAAGCTTTCTTT. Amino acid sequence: CATSGRKGPRTEAFF.

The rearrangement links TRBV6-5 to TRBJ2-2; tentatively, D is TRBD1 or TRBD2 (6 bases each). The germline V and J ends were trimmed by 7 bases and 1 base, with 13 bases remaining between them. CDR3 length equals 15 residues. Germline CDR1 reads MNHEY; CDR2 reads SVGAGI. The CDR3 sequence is CASIWGAGNTGELFF. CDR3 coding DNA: TGTGCCAGCATATGGGGGGCAGGGAACACCGGGGAGCTGTTTTTT.

CDR3 nucleotide sequence: TGTGCCAGCAGTGGGGTAGTTAGGGGCCGTTCGGTTGGCGAGCAGTACGTC. It codes for CASSGVVRGRSVGEQYV. The gene calls are TRBV6-1 and TRBJ2-7; a weak D match, TRBD1 (5 bases). This CDR3 contains 17 residues. With 4 bases removed from V and 6 bases from J, the gap between germline ends came to 25 bases. CDR1 and CDR2 from the germline V gene are MNHNS and SASEGT.

CDR3 DNA sequence: TGTGCCTGGAGTGGGGGAGCTAACTATGGCTACACCTTC. As protein: CAWSGGANYGYTF. The V call is TRBV30, the J call TRBJ1-2, with unresolved D. V shed 1 base and J shed 0 bases, with 6 bases lying between them. Germline V lookup: CDR1 GTSNPN, CDR2 SVGIG (reference sequence). The CDR3 loop spans 13 amino acids.

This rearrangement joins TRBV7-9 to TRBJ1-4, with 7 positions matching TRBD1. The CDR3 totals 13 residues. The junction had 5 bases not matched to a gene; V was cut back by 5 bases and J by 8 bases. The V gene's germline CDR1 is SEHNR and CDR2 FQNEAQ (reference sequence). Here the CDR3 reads CASSRQGREKLFF. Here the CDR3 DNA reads TGTGCCAGCAGCCGACAGGGTCGGGAAAAACTGTTTTTT.